This T cell receptor (beta chain) emerged from a study of blood T cell repertoires in COVID-19. Whole-study context: The cDNA or gDNA used as material had been derived from T cells, B-cell-depleted T cells, or PBMCs.

The length of the CDR3 is 15 residues. V shed 4 bases, J shed 4 bases, and the junction held 5 bases outside the gene matches. Germline CDR1 SEHNR, CDR2 FQNEAQ (reference sequence). Only in-frame clones appear in the TCRdb table, and some are missing; sequencing was by immunoSEQ multiplex PCR. The sample lists about 140,000 clones; 88% were seen once. The sequenced material came from peripheral blood. This chain links TRBV7-9 with TRBJ2-5, with 11 bases that match TRBD2. The clonotype was recovered from a man in his 70s with acute or convalescent COVID-19. Here the CDR3 DNA reads TGTGCCAGCAGCTATGGGACTAGCGGTGGAGAGACCCAGTACTTC. Translated, it gives CASSYGTSGGETQYF. Together with reference TRBV7-9 and TRBJ2-5, the CDR3 gives the full variable domain: DTGVSQNPRHKITKRGQNVTFRCDPISEHNRLYWYRQTLGQGPEFLTYFQNEAQLEKSRLLSDRFSAERPKGSFSTLEIQRTEQGDSAMYLCASSYGTSGGETQYFGPGTRLLVL.